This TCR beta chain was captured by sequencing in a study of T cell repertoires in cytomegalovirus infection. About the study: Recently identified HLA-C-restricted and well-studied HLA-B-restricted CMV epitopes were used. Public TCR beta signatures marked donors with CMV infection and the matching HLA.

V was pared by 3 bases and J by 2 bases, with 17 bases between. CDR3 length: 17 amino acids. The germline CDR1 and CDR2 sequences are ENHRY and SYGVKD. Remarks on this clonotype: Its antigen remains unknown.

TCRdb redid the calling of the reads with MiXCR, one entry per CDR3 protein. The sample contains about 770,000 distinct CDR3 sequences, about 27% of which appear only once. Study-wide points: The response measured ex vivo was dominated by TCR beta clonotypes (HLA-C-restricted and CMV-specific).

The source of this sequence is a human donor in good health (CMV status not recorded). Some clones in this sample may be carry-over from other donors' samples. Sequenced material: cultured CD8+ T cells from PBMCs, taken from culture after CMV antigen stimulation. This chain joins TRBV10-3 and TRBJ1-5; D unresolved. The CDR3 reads CAISEGPRPTGNQPQHF. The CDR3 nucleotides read TGTGCCATCAGTGAAGGCCCGCGTCCCACCGGCAATCAGCCCCAGCATTTT.